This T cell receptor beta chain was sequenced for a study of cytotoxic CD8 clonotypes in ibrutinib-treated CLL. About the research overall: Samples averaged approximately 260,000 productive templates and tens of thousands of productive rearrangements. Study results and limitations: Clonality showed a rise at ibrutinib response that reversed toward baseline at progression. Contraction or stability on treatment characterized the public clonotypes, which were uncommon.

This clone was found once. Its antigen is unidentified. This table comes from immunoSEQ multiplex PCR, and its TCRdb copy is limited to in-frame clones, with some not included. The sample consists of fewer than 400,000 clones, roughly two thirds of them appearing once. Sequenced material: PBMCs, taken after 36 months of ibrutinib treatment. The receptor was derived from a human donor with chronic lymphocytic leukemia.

For the CDR3, the DNA is TGTGCCAGCAGCTTGGAATGGGGGTCGGGCTACGAGCAGTACTTC. It codes for CASSLEWGSGYEQYF. The chain is built from TRBV5-4 and TRBJ2-7; D possibly matches TRBD1 or TRBD2 (5 bases each). The CDR3 spans 15 residues. In germline, CDR1 is SGHNT, CDR2 YYREEE (reference sequence). With 0 bases removed from V and 3 bases from J, the gap between germline ends came to 13 bases. Complete variable domain (other parts from reference TRBV5-4 and TRBJ2-7): ETGVTQSPTHLIKTRGQQVTLRCSSQSGHNTVSWYQQALGQGPQFIFQYYREEENGRGNFPPRFSGLQFPNYSSELNVNALELDDSALYLCASSLEWGSGYEQYFGPGTRLTVT.